The T cell receptor (beta chain) under discussion was sequenced for a study of T cells in localized non-small cell lung cancer. Germline loops: CDR1 SGHRS, CDR2 YFSETQ. The germline V and J ends were trimmed by 0 bases and 5 bases, with 15 bases remaining between them. The CDR3 spans 15 residues. With regard to this clone: What it recognizes is unknown.

Libraries were prepared by immunoSEQ multiplex PCR; TCRdb keeps only in-frame clonotypes and omits some of them. The sample gives 10,000 to 15,000 clones, more than 70% of which show up once; less than 25% is in the top ten. Study observations and caveats: Tumor trailed uninvolved adjacent lung in T cell clonality, which peaked there. Sequencing covered just one tumor region, so heterogeneity cannot be ruled out. Median detection of top 100 tumor clones in adjacent lung was roughly 61 clones. Longer overall survival was seen with higher T cell density measured in blood.

This specimen was peripheral blood, taken before any cancer treatment. This sequence joins TRBV5-1 and TRBJ2-7; D is undetermined. This receptor was identified in a male donor aged 60 or over with stage I lung adenocarcinoma. The CDR3 sequence: CASSLGAGTYDEQYF. CDR3 DNA: TGCGCCAGCAGCTTGGGGGCAGGAACGTACGACGAGCAGTACTTC. Supplemented by reference TRBV5-1 and TRBJ2-7, the full variable domain reads KAGVTQTPRYLIKTRGQQVTLSCSPISGHRSVSWYQQTPGQGLQFLFEYFSETQRNKGNFPGRFSGRQFSNSRSEMNVSTLELGDSALYLCASSLGAGTYDEQYFGPGTRLTVT.